The 18 T cell receptor beta chains below all came from one sample that was sequenced in a study of breast tumors, draining lymph nodes, adjacent tissues. TCRdb re-called the multiplex PCR reads with MiXCR, one entry per CDR3 protein. The data contain about 270,000 distinct CDR3 sequences, 30% to 35% of them seen just once; the ten biggest clones take up more than 0.95%. The lymph nodes were axillary draining lymph nodes from breast cancer patients. Sequenced material: axillary lymph node tissue. Every receptor here comes from a female donor with breast cancer. Some clones in this sample may be carry-over from other donors' samples.

This clonotype was seen repeatedly, ten times or more. The chain carries TRBV24-1 and TRBJ1-6; D call uncertain. Trimming removed 4 bases at V and 6 bases at J, with 9 bases between. CDR1 and CDR2 (germline): KGHDR, SFDVKD. This CDR3 has 14 amino acids. The CDR3 DNA follows: TGTGCCACCAGTGACCGACGAGGTAATTCACCCCTCCACTTT. Its protein product is CATSDRRGNSPLHF.

Concerning this clonotype itself: This CDR3 fails to terminate in the conserved phenylalanine or tryptophan, so it likely reflects a read error. V gene TRBV7-8 combines with J gene TRBJ2-7, with D unresolved. Germline loops: CDR1 SGHVS, CDR2 FQNEAQ. The CDR3 is made up of 15 amino acids. The CDR3 loop is CASSQDQSAEYEQYS. The CDR3 DNA reads as TGCGCCAGCAGCCAAGATCAGTCGGCAGAATACGAGCAGTACTCC.

This clonotype was counted many times. The chain carries TRBV7-6 and TRBJ2-2; 14 nucleotides match TRBD2. CDR1 is SGHVS, CDR2 FNYEAQ, per germline. Trimming took 6 bases from V and 6 from J; bases not matched to a gene: 9. This CDR3 region has 17 residues. The CDR3, as DNA: TGTGCCAGCAGACCCGGGACTAGCGGGAGTTGGTCCGGGGAGCTGTTTTTT. Protein product: CASRPGTSGSWSGELFF.

The sample holds a few counts of this clonotype. A much larger clone lies one base from this, so it may be a read error. This rearrangement joins TRBV20-1 to TRBJ2-1, with TRBD2 identical over 7 bases. CDR1 and CDR2 from the germline V gene are DFQATT and SNEGSKA (reference sequence). This CDR3 has 16 residues. For the CDR3, the DNA is TGCAGTGCTAGTTCGCCCGGGACTAACTCCTACAATGAGCAGCTCTTC. The encoded protein is CSASSPGTNSYNEQLF.

This clonotype showed up many times. V is TRBV7-2 and J is TRBJ2-5; maybe TRBD2 (5 bases). CDR1 and CDR2 (germline): SGHTA, FQGNSA. The CDR3 spans 15 residues. V was shortened by 3 bases and J by 5 bases, with 16 bases between the two germline ends. CDR3 coding DNA: TGTGCCAGCAGCTTGGTGGGAGCCCTCGGGGAGACCCAGTACTTC. Encoded protein: CASSLVGALGETQYF. Together with reference TRBV7-2 and TRBJ2-5, the CDR3 gives the full variable domain: GAGVSQSPSNKVTEKGKDVELRCDPISGHTALYWYRQSLGQGLEFLIYFQGNSAPDKSGLPSDRFSAERTGGSVSTLTIQRTQQEDSAVYLCASSLVGALGETQYFGPGTRLLVL.

Ten or more counts support this clonotype. V is TRBV20-1 and J is TRBJ1-5; D is unresolved. Germline V gene lookup returns CDR1 DFQATT and CDR2 SNEGSKA (reference sequence). With 5 bases removed from V and 3 bases from J, the gap between germline ends came to 11 bases. CDR3 size: 13 residues. CDR3 sequence reads: CSALDHFNQPQHF. The CDR3 bases are TGCAGTGCTTTGGATCACTTCAATCAGCCCCAGCATTTT.

At least ten counts were recorded for this clonotype. The CDR3 protein is CASRGEQETQYF. The CDR3 nucleotides are TGTGCCAGCAGAGGGGAACAAGAGACCCAGTACTTC. The rearrangement joins TRBV7-6 to TRBJ2-5, with TRBD1 as a possible D gene (5 bases). Trimming took off 6 bases at V and 2 bases at J, with 7 bases between the two ends. The CDR3 has 12 amino acids. The germline gives CDR1 SGHVS, CDR2 FNYEAQ.

This clonotype occurred many times. The V gene is TRBV29-1, the J gene TRBJ1-2; 7 bases map to TRBD1. Germline trimming cut 4 bases from V and 8 bases from J; bases unmatched to any gene: 13. Germline values: CDR1 SQVTM, CDR2 ANQGSEA. This CDR3 is 14 amino acids long. Written as DNA, the CDR3 is TGCAGCGTTGGGAGGTCGGAGGGGGCGGAAGGCTACACCTTC. Protein product: CSVGRSEGAEGYTF.

This clonotype was picked up many times. CDR3 sequence: CASNQGGETQYF. The CDR3 coding sequence is TGTGCCAGCAATCAGGGTGGGGAGACCCAGTACTTC. This sequence joins TRBV9 and TRBJ2-5, with a possible D match to TRBD1 (5 bases). The V and J ends lost 6 bases and 5 bases respectively, with 11 bases between them. This CDR3 comprises 12 residues. The germline gives CDR1 SGDLS, CDR2 YYNGEE.

Regarding this clonotype: Just one base apart from a much larger clone, this may be a read error. The chain couples TRBV7-2 to TRBJ2-1, with TRBD2 matching over 10 bases. The CDR3 loop spans 20 amino acids. V was clipped by 5 bases and J by 0 bases; unmatched bases: 16. Germline lookup yields CDR1 SGHTA and CDR2 FQGNSA. As DNA, the CDR3 is TGTGCCAGCAGCAGAGGGACTAGCGTTATCCCGTCGAGCTCCTACAATGAGCAGTTCTTC. As protein: CASSRGTSVIPSSSYNEQFF.

This clonotype was recorded many times. The chain joins TRBV5-6 to TRBJ2-7, with no clear D. Trimming cost V 4 bases and J 4 bases, with 12 bases left between them. The CDR3 totals 13 residues. In germline, CDR1 is SGHDT, CDR2 YYEEEE. The CDR3 here is CASSQPKNYEQYF. CDR3 nucleotides: TGTGCCAGCAGCCAGCCCAAGAATTACGAGCAGTACTTC.

The J gene is TRBJ1-1, the V gene TRBV2, with 8 nucleotides matching TRBD1. The germline V gene has CDR1 SNHLY and CDR2 FYNNEI. The CDR3 has 15 residues. V shed 3 bases and J 6 bases; nucleotides not matched to a gene: 9. The CDR3 is CASSERGTGSAEAFF. CDR3 DNA sequence: TGTGCCAGCAGTGAGAGGGGGACAGGCAGCGCTGAAGCTTTCTTT.

For the CDR3, the DNA is TGTGCCAGCAGCGAGGGACAGCCCCCGTACCAAGAGACCCAGTACTTC. Protein sequence: CASSEGQPPYQETQYF. The chain joins TRBV11-2 to TRBJ2-5; TRBD1 aligns across 7 bases. After removal of 5 bases from V and 0 bases from J, the junction contained 9 bases not matched to a gene. This CDR3 region has 16 residues. Per germline, CDR1 SGHAT and CDR2 FQNNGV.

This clonotype appeared a few times. This chain joins TRBV28 and TRBJ2-7, with unresolved D. V was pared by 3 bases and J by 1 base, with 16 bases between. There are 16 residues in the CDR3. CDR1 and CDR2 from the germline V gene are MDHEN and SYDVKM. The CDR3 nucleotides are TGTGCCAGCAGTTTTCACCGCCCCCTATATTCCTACGAGCAGTACTTC. Protein: CASSFHRPLYSYEQYF.

The chain carries TRBV20-1 and TRBJ2-5; the match to TRBD1 covers 8 bases. Germline V CDR1 and CDR2: DFQATT, SNEGSKA (reference sequence). The CDR3 length is 14 residues. V was clipped by 3 bases and J by 4 bases; unmatched bases: 7. The CDR3 spells CSASGRGRGETQYF. Written as DNA, the CDR3 is TGCAGTGCTAGTGGCAGGGGGCGGGGAGAGACCCAGTACTTC.

This clonotype was counted at least ten times. The chain carries TRBV4-3 and TRBJ1-2, with D unclear. With 1 base removed from V and 7 bases from J, the gap between germline ends came to 7 bases. The CDR3 contains 12 residues. Germline V lookup: CDR1 LGHNA, CDR2 YSLEER. The CDR3 loop is CASSQGVSGYTF. CDR3 sequence (DNA): TGCGCCAGCAGCCAAGGTGTCAGTGGCTACACCTTC.

Regarding this clonotype: The CDR3 end shows no conserved phenylalanine or tryptophan, and so a read error is likely. The J gene is TRBJ2-5, the V gene TRBV27; TRBD2 agrees at 11 bases. V trimming: 5 bases; J trimming: 5 bases; junction bases outside the gene matches: 4. Germline V CDR1 and CDR2: MNHEY, SMNVEV (reference sequence). The CDR3 length is 14 residues. The CDR3 bases are TGTGCCAGCAGTAAACTAGCGGGAGCTGAGACCCAGTACCTC. Its translation is CASSKLAGAETQYL.

Comments on this clonotype: One end of the junction does not line up with germline, which may come from a read error. The chain carries TRBV9 and TRBJ1-4; 7 bases are a match to TRBD1. Germline V lookup: CDR1 SGDLS, CDR2 YYNGEE. This CDR3 contains 14 residues. The CDR3 nucleotides are TGTGCCAGCAGCGAGGGGGCGGTGGATGAGAAACTGTTTTTT. It codes for CASSEGAVDEKLFF.